This passage covers 30 T cell receptor beta chains from one sample sequenced in a study of shared clonotypes between healthy human individuals. Clones were read by immunoSEQ multiplex PCR, and TCRdb kept only the in-frame ones, dropping some. The repertoire includes some 2,500,000 clones, over 85% of them detected once, and about 0.34% sits in the top ten. The sequencing sample was made of naive CD4+ T cells from PBMCs. Subset meaning: CD45RA+ positively selected. These receptors all come from a man aged 18-30 years in good health. Some clones in this sample may be carry-over from other donors' samples.

This sequence joins TRBV6-1 and TRBJ2-7; 7 bases are shared with TRBD1. This CDR3 spans 15 amino acids. V lost 5 bases and J lost 1; bases outside the gene matches: 8. Germline CDR1 reads MNHNS; CDR2 reads SASEGT. The CDR3 DNA reads TGTGCCAGCAGTAGAGACAGGGTCGCGTCCTACGAGCAGTACTTC. Translated, it gives CASSRDRVASYEQYF.

The chain uses TRBV7-2 and TRBJ2-3; D unresolved. V lost 5 bases and J lost 0, with 12 bases in between. The CDR3 runs 15 residues. In germline, CDR1 is SGHTA, CDR2 FQGNSA. The CDR3: CASSPYLRSTDTQYF. The CDR3 nucleotides are TGTGCCAGCAGCCCCTATCTGAGGAGCACAGATACGCAGTATTTT. The entire variable domain, with the rest obtained from reference TRBV7-2 and TRBJ2-3, is as follows: GAGVSQSPSNKVTEKGKDVELRCDPISGHTALYWYRQSLGQGLEFLIYFQGNSAPDKSGLPSDRFSAERTGGSVSTLTIQRTQQEDSAVYLCASSPYLRSTDTQYFGPGTRLTVL.

V and J are TRBV5-6 and TRBJ2-5; D might be TRBD2 (6 bases). Looked up from germline, CDR1 is SGHDT and CDR2 is YYEEEE. Trimming took 2 bases from V and 4 from J, leaving 15 bases between them. The CDR3 runs to 15 residues. CDR3 in amino acids: CASSLRKLGGETQYF. The CDR3 DNA is TGTGCCAGCAGCTTACGGAAGTTGGGGGGAGAGACCCAGTACTTC.

The chain couples TRBV27 to TRBJ2-1; D not certain. The germline gives CDR1 MNHEY, CDR2 SMNVEV (reference sequence). The CDR3 has 14 amino acids. Trimming cost V 2 bases and J 7 bases, with 12 bases left between them. The CDR3 bases are TGTGCCAGCAGTTTAGGGTTAAAAGGGAATGAGCAGTTCTTC. It yields the protein CASSLGLKGNEQFF.

The V call is TRBV5-1, the J call TRBJ2-1; D remains unclear. The CDR3 spans 14 residues. V lost 6 bases and J 5 bases, leaving 15 bases between the germline ends. Germline assignment: CDR1 SGHRS and CDR2 YFSETQ. The CDR3 nucleotides are TGCGCCAGCAACCCGGGCCCGTACGACAATGAGCAGTTCTTC. Protein sequence: CASNPGPYDNEQFF.

The CDR3 nucleotides read TGCGCCAGCAGCTTGAAACCTGAAGCTTTCTTT. This sequence encodes CASSLKPEAFF. The chain recombines TRBV5-1 with TRBJ1-1, with unresolved D. Germline V gene lookup returns CDR1 SGHRS and CDR2 YFSETQ. The CDR3 runs 11 residues. V lost 1 base and J lost 6, with 4 bases in between.

This chain uses TRBV9 with TRBJ1-4, with D possibly matching TRBD1 (5 bases). CDR1 is SGDLS, CDR2 YYNGEE, per germline. Trimming removed 0 bases from V and 7 bases from J, with 16 bases in between. This CDR3 is 16 amino acids long. The CDR3, as DNA: TGTGCCAGCAGCGTAGGGGCCCGGGGCTACGCTGAAAAACTGTTTTTT. Residues: CASSVGARGYAEKLFF.

Points on this clone: At the DNA level, this CDR3 is encoded by other sequences in the same sample as well. The CDR3: CASSSRTDTQYF. CDR3 coding DNA: TGTGCCAGCAGTTCACGGACAGATACGCAGTATTTT. The rearrangement joins TRBV28 to TRBJ2-3; D unclear. The CDR3 is 12 amino acids. CDR1 and CDR2 (germline): MDHEN, SYDVKM. Trimming shortened V by 4 bases and J by 3 bases, and 5 bases separated the two germline ends.

This clone was counted once. The chain combines TRBV4-1 with TRBJ2-7, with 8 bases lining up with TRBD2. Germline V gives CDR1 MGHRA, CDR2 YSYEKL. The CDR3 is 16 amino acids. J was trimmed by 4 bases and V by 0 bases; bases with no gene match: 8. The CDR3 DNA reads TGCGCCAGCAGCCAAGACGGGAGGGCTGATAAGTACGAGCAGTACTTC. It yields the protein CASSQDGRADKYEQYF.

CDR3 loop: CASSLSGTSGSNEQFF. The CDR3 DNA is TGTGCCAGCAGCTTATCGGGGACTAGCGGGAGCAATGAGCAGTTCTTC. This chain connects TRBV7-3 to TRBJ2-1, with 14 bases fitting TRBD2. The CDR3 runs 16 residues. Per the germline V gene, CDR1 is SGHTA and CDR2 is FQGTGA. J gave up 6 bases and V 2 bases, and 3 bases lay outside the gene matches.

V usage is TRBV10-3 and J usage is TRBJ2-5, with 7 bases fitting TRBD1. This CDR3 spans 13 amino acids. V shed 6 bases, J shed 1 base, and the junction held 2 bases outside the gene matches. Germline CDR1 and CDR2: ENHRY and SYGVKD. The CDR3 bases are TGTGCCATCAGAGGACAGGTCCAAGAGACCCAGTACTTC. Encoded protein: CAIRGQVQETQYF.

V and J are TRBV19 and TRBJ2-2; D is unclear. This CDR3 is built from 17 residues. Germline V CDR1 and CDR2: LNHDA, SQIVND (reference sequence). The CDR3 here is CATSVEMAPISTGELFF. The DNA of the CDR3 is TGTGCTACCAGTGTCGAAATGGCACCCATTAGCACCGGGGAGCTGTTTTTT.

The DNA of the CDR3 is TGTGCCAGCAGCTTAATGGGACGCACAGATACGCAGTATTTT. Its protein is CASSLMGRTDTQYF. The chain employs TRBV7-3 and TRBJ2-3; D may match TRBD1 or TRBD2 (5 bases each). CDR3 size: 14 residues. V dropped 1 base and J dropped 1 base, with 6 bases sitting between them. The germline CDR1 and CDR2 sequences are SGHTA and FQGTGA.

Here the CDR3 reads CASSQDKGRDSGNTIYF. The CDR3 nucleotides are TGCGCCAGCAGCCAAGATAAGGGGAGAGACTCTGGAAACACCATATATTTT. The gene calls are TRBV4-1 and TRBJ1-3; a possible D gene is TRBD1 (5 bases). V was pared by 0 bases and J by 0 bases, with 12 bases between. The V gene's germline CDR1 is MGHRA and CDR2 YSYEKL. CDR3 length: 17 amino acids.

V gene TRBV6-5 combines with J gene TRBJ2-5; TRBD2 aligns across 8 bases. V lost 0 bases and J lost 5; bases outside the gene matches: 5. Germline CDR1 MNHEY, CDR2 SVGAGI. The CDR3 is made up of 15 amino acids. CDR3 protein: CASSYSAAGVETQYF. The CDR3 DNA is TGTGCCAGCAGTTACTCTGCAGCGGGGGTGGAGACCCAGTACTTC.

The chain couples TRBV6-5 to TRBJ2-7; 9 positions agree with TRBD1. The CDR3 sequence is 14 residues long. Per germline, CDR1 MNHEY and CDR2 SVGAGI. J was trimmed by 3 bases and V by 6 bases; bases with no gene match: 6. CDR3 amino acids: CASRPGQGHYEQYF. Written as DNA, the CDR3 is TGTGCCAGCAGACCGGGACAGGGCCACTACGAGCAGTACTTC.

The chain carries TRBV4-1 and TRBJ2-7, with 13 bases lining up with TRBD2. The CDR3 loop spans 19 amino acids. After removal of 4 bases from V and 0 bases from J, the junction contained 12 bases not matched to a gene. Germline assignment: CDR1 MGHRA and CDR2 YSYEKL. Here the CDR3 DNA reads TGCGCCAGCAGCCGAAACGCCGGGACTAGCGGGACCAGCTCCTACGAGCAGTACTTC. Translating gives CASSRNAGTSGTSSYEQYF.

The chain couples TRBV11-2 to TRBJ2-3, with unresolved D. CDR1 and CDR2 from the germline V gene are SGHAT and FQNNGV. This CDR3 region has 12 residues. V lost 1 base to trimming and J lost 8 bases, with 7 bases between them. The CDR3 bases are TGTGCCAGCAGCTTAGTCGCTGGTACGCAGTATTTT. This sequence encodes CASSLVAGTQYF.

This rearrangement joins TRBV7-2 to TRBJ2-1; 12 bases are a match to TRBD2. The V segment lost 8 bases and the J segment 7 bases; nucleotides outside the gene matches: 18. The CDR3 is 18 amino acids. Germline V gene sequence: CDR1 SGHTA, CDR2 FQGNSA. The CDR3 coding sequence is TGTGCCAGCGGACGGACAGCTAGCGGGAGGGCCGGGGGAAATGAGCAGTTCTTC. Encoded protein: CASGRTASGRAGGNEQFF.

The chain has TRBV19 and TRBJ2-3, with TRBD1 identical over 8 bases. The CDR3 runs to 15 residues. Germline V gene lookup returns CDR1 LNHDA and CDR2 SQIVND (reference sequence). Germline trimming cut 3 bases from V and 3 bases from J; bases unmatched to any gene: 5. The CDR3 sequence is CASSIQGAHTDTQYF. DNA of the CDR3: TGTGCCAGTAGTATCCAGGGGGCGCATACAGATACGCAGTATTTT. Full variable domain (rest looked up from reference TRBV19 and TRBJ2-3): DGGITQSPKYLFRKEGQNVTLSCEQNLNHDAMYWYRQDPGQGLRLIYYSQIVNDFQKGDIAEGYSVSREKKESFPLTVTSAQKNPTAFYLCASSIQGAHTDTQYFGPGTRLTVL.

The chain is built from TRBV19 and TRBJ2-7; TRBD1 agrees at 10 bases. V was clipped by 3 bases and J by 5 bases; unmatched bases: 19. Germline V gives CDR1 LNHDA, CDR2 SQIVND (reference sequence). There are 19 residues in the CDR3. The CDR3 coding sequence is TGTGCCAGTAGTATGGACCTCGGGACAGGGGTTAATTATCGGCACGAGCAGTACTTC. This encodes CASSMDLGTGVNYRHEQYF.

V is TRBV4-1 and J is TRBJ1-5; D uncertain. Trimming cost V 6 bases and J 6 bases, with 18 bases left between them. The V gene's germline CDR1 is MGHRA and CDR2 YSYEKL. The CDR3 length is 15 residues. The CDR3 DNA follows: TGCGCCAGCAGACCTACCTCTGGGGTTACTCAGCCCCAGCATTTT. It encodes CASRPTSGVTQPQHF.

The chain uses TRBV30 and TRBJ1-5, with unresolved D. Germline assignment: CDR1 GTSNPN and CDR2 SVGIG (reference sequence). The V and J ends lost 1 base and 3 bases respectively, with 16 bases between them. The CDR3 loop spans 16 amino acids. CDR3 loop: CAWSGDGGRTNQPQHF. DNA for the CDR3: TGTGCCTGGAGTGGTGATGGAGGCCGGACCAATCAGCCCCAGCATTTT.

This clone was detected once. V usage is TRBV19 and J usage is TRBJ1-5; D uncertain. Trimming shortened V by 4 bases and J by 2 bases, and 12 bases separated the two germline ends. Germline CDR1 and CDR2: LNHDA and SQIVND (reference sequence). The CDR3 is 15 residues long. The DNA of the CDR3 is TGTGCCAGTAGTAAGTGGGATGGGGGCAATCAGCCCCAGCATTTT. Protein product: CASSKWDGGNQPQHF. The entire variable domain, with the rest obtained from reference TRBV19 and TRBJ1-5, is as follows: DGGITQSPKYLFRKEGQNVTLSCEQNLNHDAMYWYRQDPGQGLRLIYYSQIVNDFQKGDIAEGYSVSREKKESFPLTVTSAQKNPTAFYLCASSKWDGGNQPQHFGDGTRLSIL.

The rearrangement joins TRBV30 to TRBJ2-1, with D perhaps matching TRBD2 (5 bases). From germline, CDR1 is GTSNPN and CDR2 SVGIG (reference sequence). V lost 4 bases and J 9 bases, leaving 10 bases between the germline ends. This CDR3 contains 11 residues. In DNA, the CDR3 is TGTGCCTGGACACAGAGCGGTGAGCAGTTCTTC. Its protein product is CAWTQSGEQFF.

The V gene is TRBV28, the J gene TRBJ1-1; 9 bases are shared with TRBD1. The CDR3 spans 14 residues. Germline trimming cut 6 bases from V and 4 bases from J; bases unmatched to any gene: 6. Germline V gene lookup returns CDR1 MDHEN and CDR2 SYDVKM. CDR3 residues: CASRRVTGGTEAFF. Written as DNA, the CDR3 is TGTGCCAGCAGGCGAGTGACAGGGGGCACTGAAGCTTTCTTT.

This sequence joins TRBV11-2 and TRBJ2-5; D may be TRBD2 (6 bases). Germline-derived CDR1 and CDR2 are SGHAT and FQNNGV. The V gene lost 7 bases and the J gene lost 9 bases, with 15 bases spanning the gap. The CDR3 length is 12 residues. The CDR3 region is CASNPPGAAQYF. The CDR3 region has the DNA TGTGCCAGCAACCCTCCGGGAGCGGCCCAGTACTTC. Full variable domain (missing parts from reference TRBV11-2 and TRBJ2-5): EAGVAQSPRYKIIEKRQSVAFWCNPISGHATLYWYQQILGQGPKLLIQFQNNGVVDDSQLPKDRFSAERLKGVDSTLKIQPAKLEDSAVYLCASNPPGAAQYFGPGTRLLVL.

This clone was found a few times. The chain joins TRBV30 to TRBJ1-2, with D possibly TRBD1 on 6 matching bases. The germline V gene has CDR1 GTSNPN and CDR2 SVGIG (reference sequence). Trimming took 0 bases from V and 6 from J, leaving 11 bases between them. The CDR3 has 13 residues. The CDR3 DNA is TGTGCCTGGAGTGTTACTCACAGGGATGGCTACACCTTC. This codes for CAWSVTHRDGYTF.

This chain links TRBV5-6 with TRBJ2-1; 7 nucleotides align to TRBD2. The germline V gene encodes CDR1 SGHDT and CDR2 YYEEEE. This CDR3 contains 16 residues. The V gene end was trimmed by 2 bases and the J gene end by 4 bases; junction bases not matched to a gene: 9. The DNA of the CDR3 is TGTGCCAGCAGCTTTAAGAACCAGGGAGGGTACAATGAGCAGTTCTTC. It codes for CASSFKNQGGYNEQFF.

J is TRBJ2-3 and V is TRBV11-2; 9 bases are a match to TRBD2. The CDR3 consists of 16 residues. V was pared by 4 bases and J by 3 bases, with 8 bases of the junction left unmatched. Germline CDR1 SGHAT, CDR2 FQNNGV. CDR3 coding DNA: TGTGCCAGCAGCTGGTCGGTTAGCGGGAGTACAGATACGCAGTATTTT. The encoded protein is CASSWSVSGSTDTQYF.